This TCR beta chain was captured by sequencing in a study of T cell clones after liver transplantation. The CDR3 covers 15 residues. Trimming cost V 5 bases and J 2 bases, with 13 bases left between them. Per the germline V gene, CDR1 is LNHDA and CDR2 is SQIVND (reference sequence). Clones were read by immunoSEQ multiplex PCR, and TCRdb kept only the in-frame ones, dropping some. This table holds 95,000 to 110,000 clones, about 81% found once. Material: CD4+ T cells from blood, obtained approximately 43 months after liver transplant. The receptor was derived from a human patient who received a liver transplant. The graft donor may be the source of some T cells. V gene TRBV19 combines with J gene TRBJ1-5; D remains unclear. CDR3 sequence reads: CASSFSRAGNQPQHF. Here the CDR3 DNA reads TGTGCCAGTAGTTTCTCAAGGGCAGGCAATCAGCCCCAGCATTTT.